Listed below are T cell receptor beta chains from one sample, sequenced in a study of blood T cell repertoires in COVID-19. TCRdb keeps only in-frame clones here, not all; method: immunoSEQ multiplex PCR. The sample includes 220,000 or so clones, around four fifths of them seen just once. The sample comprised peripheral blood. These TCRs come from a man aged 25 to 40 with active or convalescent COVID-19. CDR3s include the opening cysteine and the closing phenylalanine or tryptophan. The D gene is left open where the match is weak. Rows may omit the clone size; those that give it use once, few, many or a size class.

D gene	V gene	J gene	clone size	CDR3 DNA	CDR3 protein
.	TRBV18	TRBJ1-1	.	TGTGCCAGCTCACCAACACAGGGAATGAACACTGAAGCTTTCTTT	CASSPTQGMNTEAFF
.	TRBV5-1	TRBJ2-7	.	TGCGCCAGCAGCGGGGGGGGGCCGGTTCCCGAGCAGTACTTC	CASSGGGPVPEQYF
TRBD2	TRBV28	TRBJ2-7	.	TGTGCCAGCAGTTCCGGGACTAGTTCCTTCGAGCAGTACTTC	CASSSGTSSFEQYF
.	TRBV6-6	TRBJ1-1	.	TGTGCCAGCAGTTACTCGAGGCGGGGCACTGAAGCTTTCTTT	CASSYSRRGTEAFF
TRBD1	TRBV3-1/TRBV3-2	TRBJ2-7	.	TGTGCCAGCAGCCAATCGGGGACAGGCCCCTACGAGCAGTACTTC	CASSQSGTGPYEQYF
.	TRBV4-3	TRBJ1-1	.	TGCGCCAGCAGCCAAGATAAGTCGGGAGGGAACACTGAAGCTTTCTTT	CASSQDKSGGNTEAFF
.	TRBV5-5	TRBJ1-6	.	TGTGCCAGCAGTGGGGAGGCGTCGAGAGATTCACCCCTCCACTTT	CASSGEASRDSPLHF
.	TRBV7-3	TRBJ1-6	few	TGTGCCAGCAGTGCCGACAACTATAATTCACCCCTCCACTTT	CASSADNYNSPLHF
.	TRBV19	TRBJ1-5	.	TGTGCCAGTAGTACAGGACAGCCTAGCAATCAGCCCCAGCATTTT	CASSTGQPSNQPQHF
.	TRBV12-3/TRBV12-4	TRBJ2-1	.	TGTGCCAGCAGTTTAGGGCAGAATGAGCAGTTCTTC	CASSLGQNEQFF
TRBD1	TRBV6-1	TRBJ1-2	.	TGTGCCAGCAGTGAAGGGACAGGCGACTATGGCTACACCTTC	CASSEGTGDYGYTF
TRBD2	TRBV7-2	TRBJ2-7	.	TGTGCCAGCAGCTCGAGTGGCGGGGGGAGAAACGAGCAGTACTTC	CASSSSGGGRNEQYF
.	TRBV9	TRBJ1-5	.	TGTGCCAGCAGCGTAGGGACAGAGTCCCCCCAGCATTTT	CASSVGTESPQHF
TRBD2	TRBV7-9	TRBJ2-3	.	TGTGCCAGCAGCTACACAGCGGGGACTAGCGCACGGGGCGTGAAGTATTTT	CASSYTAGTSARGVKYF
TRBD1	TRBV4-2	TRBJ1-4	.	TGTGCCAGCAGCCCCACAGCCGGGACAGGGGACGAAAAACTGTTTTTT	CASSPTAGTGDEKLFF
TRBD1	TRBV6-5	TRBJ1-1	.	TGTGCCAGCAGCGCACAGGGGTACACTGAAGCTTTCTTT	CASSAQGYTEAFF
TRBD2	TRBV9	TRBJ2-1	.	TGTGCCAGCAGCGGAGACCCCGGAGCGGGAGGGCCCGGCCGAGGGGATGATGAGCAGTTCTTC	CASSGDPGAGGPGRGDDEQFF
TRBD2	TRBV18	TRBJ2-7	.	TGTGCCAGCTCACGGACTAGCGACGGCGAGCAGTACTTC	CASSRTSDGEQYF
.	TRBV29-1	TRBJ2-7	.	TGCAGCGCCGCCTCGACAGGAGACTACGAGCAGTACTTC	CSAASTGDYEQYF
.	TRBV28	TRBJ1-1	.	TGTGCCAGCAGTTTAAGGACGGGTTGGACTTACAAGACTGAAGCTTTCTTT	CASSLRTGWTYKTEAFF
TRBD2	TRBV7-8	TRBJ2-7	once	TGTGCCAGCAGCTTCCGGGAGGGCCTCTTTTACGAGCAGTACTTC	CASSFREGLFYEQYF
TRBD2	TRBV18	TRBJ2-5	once	TGTGCCAGCTCACTCGGACTAGCGGGGGGCGCAGGTCAAGAGACCCAGTACTTC	CASSLGLAGGAGQETQYF
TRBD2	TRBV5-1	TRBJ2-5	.	TGCGCCAGCAGCTTGAGGCGGGAGGGTGAGACCCAGTACTTC	CASSLRREGETQYF
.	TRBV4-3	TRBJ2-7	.	TGCGCCAGCAGCCAAGGACTGGTAACCTACGAGCAGTACTTC	CASSQGLVTYEQYF
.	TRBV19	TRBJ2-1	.	TGTGCCAGTAGTCCCGACAGGAGTGAGCAGTTCTTC	CASSPDRSEQFF
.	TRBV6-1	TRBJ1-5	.	TGTGCCAGCAGTGACCCAGGGGAGCCCCAGCATTTT	CASSDPGEPQHF
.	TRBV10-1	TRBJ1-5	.	TGCGCCACTAAAGTGCCTAACAGGGTATGCCAGCCCCAGCATTTT	CATKVPNRVCQPQHF
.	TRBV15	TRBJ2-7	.	TGTGCCACCAGCAGCGACGGGTACGAGCAGTACTTC	CATSSDGYEQYF
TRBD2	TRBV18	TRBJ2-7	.	TGTGCCAGCTCACCACCGCTAGCGGGAGCTGACGAGCAGTACTTC	CASSPPLAGADEQYF
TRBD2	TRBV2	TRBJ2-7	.	TGTGCCAGCAGTGGGGATATACTAGCGGGAGTGAACGAGCAGTACTTC	CASSGDILAGVNEQYF
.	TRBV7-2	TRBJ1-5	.	TGTGCCAGCAGCCTCCAGGGAGGGTTTGAGCCCCAGCATTTT	CASSLQGGFEPQHF
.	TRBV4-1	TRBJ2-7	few	TGCGCCAGCAGCCAAGAGTACAGGGCACCCTACGAGCAGTACTTC	CASSQEYRAPYEQYF
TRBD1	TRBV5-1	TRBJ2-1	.	TGCGCCAGCAGCGCTAATACCGGGACAGGGGGCAATGAGCAGTTCTTC	CASSANTGTGGNEQFF
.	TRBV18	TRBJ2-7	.	TGTGCCAGCTCACCACCAAACAGGGTTTACTCCTACGAGCAGTACTTC	CASSPPNRVYSYEQYF
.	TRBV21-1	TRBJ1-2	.	TGTGCCAGCCAGCAACGAGAGACAAGAGGGGGTTATCGCTATGGCTACACCTTC	CASQQRETRGGYRYGYTF
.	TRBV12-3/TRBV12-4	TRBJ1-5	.	TGTGCCAGCAGTGCAGGAATCAATCAGCCCCAGCATTTT	CASSAGINQPQHF
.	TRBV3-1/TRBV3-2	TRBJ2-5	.	TGTGCCAGCAGCCATCAATGGGCGACACGGGGAGAGACCCAGTACTTC	CASSHQWATRGETQYF
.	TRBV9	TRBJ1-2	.	TGTGCCAGCAGCGTAGATGGGGGAGGTGCCTATGGCTACACCTTC	CASSVDGGGAYGYTF
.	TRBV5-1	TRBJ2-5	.	TGCGCCAGCAGCTTGGCGGACTTGCCGGAGACCCAGTACTTC	CASSLADLPETQYF
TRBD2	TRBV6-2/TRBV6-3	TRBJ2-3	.	TGTGCCAGCAGCCGGGGGGGTAACACAGATACGCAGTATTTT	CASSRGGNTDTQYF